This T cell receptor (beta chain) was captured in a study of Ad26.COV2.S vaccination and SARS-CoV-2 variants. Treatment of the sample: 19 received Ad26.COV2.S at low or high dose, single or two shots; 5 received placebo; per-sample allocation not given. On day 63 after the first injection, vaccine and placebo recipients gave samples. Germline assignment: CDR1 MGHRA and CDR2 YSYEKL. CDR3 length: 15 residues. Trimming took 2 bases from V and 6 from J; bases not matched to a gene: 7. The method was immunoSEQ multiplex PCR; TCRdb's version includes in-frame clones alone and lacks a portion of them. The sample has about 330,000 clones, about 90% seen once. This clone has a handful of counts.

This chain connects TRBV4-1 to TRBJ1-5; 7 bases are shared with TRBD1. This specimen consisted of peripheral blood, obtained in a trial of Ad26.COV2.S vaccine versus placebo. The sequence derives from a person between 18 and 65 years old who received the Ad26.COV2.S COVID-19 vaccine or a placebo. The CDR3: CASSQQGDGGQPQHF. CDR3 nucleotides: TGCGCCAGCAGCCAACAGGGGGACGGGGGTCAGCCCCAGCATTTT.